This T cell receptor beta chain was recovered during a study of shared T cell receptors in the human thymus. Trimming removed 4 bases at V and 6 bases at J, with 10 bases between. CDR1 and CDR2 from the germline V gene are SGHKS and YYEKEE (reference sequence). The CDR3 loop spans 12 amino acids. In its sample, this clone was seen once. Some clones are missing from TCRdb's copy, which holds only in-frame ones; the method was immunoSEQ multiplex PCR. The table records hundreds of thousands of clones, around three quarters of them present only once. The same sample was also studied in work on human thymus T cells. That study adds: Having surgery to correct congenital heart defects, healthy Finnish infants acted as the donors. Resections from corrective heart surgery supplied the thymus tissue. Thymic and blood repertoires showed apparently biased V and J gene usage. Related work showed strongly overlapping thymic repertoires across unrelated individuals.

Sequenced: thymocytes. The chain joins TRBV5-5 to TRBJ1-2, with D possibly TRBD1 on 5 matching bases. The clonotype originates from a boy under two years old with a congenital heart defect. CDR3 sequence: CASSNPGNGYTF. CDR3 in DNA: TGTGCCAGCAGCAATCCAGGGAATGGCTACACCTTC.